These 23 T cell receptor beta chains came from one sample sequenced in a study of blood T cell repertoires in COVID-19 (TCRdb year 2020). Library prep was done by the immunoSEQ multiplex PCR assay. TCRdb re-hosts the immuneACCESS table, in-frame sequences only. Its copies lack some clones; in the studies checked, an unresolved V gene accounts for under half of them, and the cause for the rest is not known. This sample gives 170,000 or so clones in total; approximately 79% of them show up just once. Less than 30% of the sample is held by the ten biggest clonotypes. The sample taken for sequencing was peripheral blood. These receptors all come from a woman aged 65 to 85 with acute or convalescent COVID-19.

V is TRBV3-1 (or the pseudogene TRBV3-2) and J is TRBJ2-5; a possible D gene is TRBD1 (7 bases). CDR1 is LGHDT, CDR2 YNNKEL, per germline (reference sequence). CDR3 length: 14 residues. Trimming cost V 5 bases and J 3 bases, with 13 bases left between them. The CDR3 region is CASSSQGGEETQYF. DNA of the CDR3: TGTGCCAGCAGCTCCCAGGGGGGTGAAGAGACCCAGTACTTC.

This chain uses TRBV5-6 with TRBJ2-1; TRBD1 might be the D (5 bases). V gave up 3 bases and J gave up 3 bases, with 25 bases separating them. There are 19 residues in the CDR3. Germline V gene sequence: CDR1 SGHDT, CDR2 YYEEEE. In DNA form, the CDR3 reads TGTGCCAGCAGCTCAGGGCCCCCTTCTGGCGATAGGGGCTACAATGAGCAGTTCTTC. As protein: CASSSGPPSGDRGYNEQFF. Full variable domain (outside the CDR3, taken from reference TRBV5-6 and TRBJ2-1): DAGVTQSPTHLIKTRGQQVTLRCSPKSGHDTVSWYQQALGQGPQFIFQYYEEEERQRGNFPDRFSGHQFPNYSSELNVNALLLGDSALYLCASSSGPPSGDRGYNEQFFGPGTRLTVL.

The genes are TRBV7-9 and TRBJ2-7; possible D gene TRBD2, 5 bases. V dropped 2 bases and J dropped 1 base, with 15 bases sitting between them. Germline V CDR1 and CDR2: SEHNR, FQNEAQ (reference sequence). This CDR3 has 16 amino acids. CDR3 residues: CASSLYGGSLSYEQYF. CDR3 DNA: TGTGCCAGCAGCTTATATGGCGGGTCCCTTTCCTACGAGCAGTACTTC.

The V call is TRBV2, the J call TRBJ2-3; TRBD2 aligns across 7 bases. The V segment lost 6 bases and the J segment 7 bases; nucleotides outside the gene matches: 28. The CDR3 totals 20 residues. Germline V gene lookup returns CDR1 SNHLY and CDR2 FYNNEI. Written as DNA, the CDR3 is TGTGCCAGCAGATCCCTCGCCCTAGCGGAGATCGTTTCGACCCCTTATACGCAGTATTTT. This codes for CASRSLALAEIVSTPYTQYF.

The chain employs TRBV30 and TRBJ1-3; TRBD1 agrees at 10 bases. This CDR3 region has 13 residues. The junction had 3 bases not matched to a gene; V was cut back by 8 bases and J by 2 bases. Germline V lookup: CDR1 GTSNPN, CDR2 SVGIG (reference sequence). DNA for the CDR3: TGTGCCGCCGGACAGGGGGCTGGAAACACCATATATTTT. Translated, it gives CAAGQGAGNTIYF.

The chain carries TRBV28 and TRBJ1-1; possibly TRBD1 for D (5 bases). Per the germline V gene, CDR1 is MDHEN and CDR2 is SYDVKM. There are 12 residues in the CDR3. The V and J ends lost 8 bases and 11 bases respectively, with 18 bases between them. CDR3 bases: TGTGCCAGCGCATATTCGGGGGGGTCGGCTTTCTTT. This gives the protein CASAYSGGSAFF.

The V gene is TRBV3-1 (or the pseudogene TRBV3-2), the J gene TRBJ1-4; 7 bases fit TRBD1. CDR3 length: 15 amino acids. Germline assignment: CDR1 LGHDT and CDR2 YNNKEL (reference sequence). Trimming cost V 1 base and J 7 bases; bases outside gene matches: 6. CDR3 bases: TGTGCCAGCAGCCAAGTTCACAGGGGAGGTGAAAAACTGTTTTTT. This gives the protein CASSQVHRGGEKLFF.

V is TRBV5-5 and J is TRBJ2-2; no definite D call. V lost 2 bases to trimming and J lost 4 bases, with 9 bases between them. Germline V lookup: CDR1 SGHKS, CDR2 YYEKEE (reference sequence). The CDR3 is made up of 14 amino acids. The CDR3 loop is CASSFRRFTGELFF. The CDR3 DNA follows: TGTGCCAGCAGCTTCCGGAGATTCACCGGGGAGCTGTTTTTT. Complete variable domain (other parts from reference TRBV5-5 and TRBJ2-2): DAGVTQSPTHLIKTRGQQVTLRCSPISGHKSVSWYQQVLGQGPQFIFQYYEKEERGRGNFPDRFSARQFPNYSSELNVNALLLGDSALYLCASSFRRFTGELFFGEGSRLTVL.

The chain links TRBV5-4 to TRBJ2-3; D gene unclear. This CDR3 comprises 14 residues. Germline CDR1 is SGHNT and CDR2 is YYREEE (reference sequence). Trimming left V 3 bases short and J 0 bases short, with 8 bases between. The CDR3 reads CASSWAGSTDTQYF. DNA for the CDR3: TGTGCCAGCAGCTGGGCAGGAAGCACAGATACGCAGTATTTT.

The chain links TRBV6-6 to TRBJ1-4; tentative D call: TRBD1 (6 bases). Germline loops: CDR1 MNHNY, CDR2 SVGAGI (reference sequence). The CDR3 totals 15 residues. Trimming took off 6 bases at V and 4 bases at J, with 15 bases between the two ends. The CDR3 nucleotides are TGTGCCAGCAGCCCGAACAGGGATAGTAATGAAAAACTGTTTTTT. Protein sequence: CASSPNRDSNEKLFF.

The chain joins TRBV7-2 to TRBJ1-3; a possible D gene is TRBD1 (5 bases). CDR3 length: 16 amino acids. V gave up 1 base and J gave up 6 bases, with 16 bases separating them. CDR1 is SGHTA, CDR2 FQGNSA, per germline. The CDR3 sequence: CASSLGRGELANTIYF. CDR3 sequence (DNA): TGTGCCAGCAGCTTAGGGCGGGGGGAATTGGCAAACACCATATATTTT.

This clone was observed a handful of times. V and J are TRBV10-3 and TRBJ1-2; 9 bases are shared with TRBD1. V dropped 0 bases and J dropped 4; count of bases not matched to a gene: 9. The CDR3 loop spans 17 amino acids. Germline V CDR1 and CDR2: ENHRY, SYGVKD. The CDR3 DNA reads TGTGCCATCAGTGAGTCGAAGGGACAGGGACTAAGCTATGGCTACACCTTC. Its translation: CAISESKGQGLSYGYTF.

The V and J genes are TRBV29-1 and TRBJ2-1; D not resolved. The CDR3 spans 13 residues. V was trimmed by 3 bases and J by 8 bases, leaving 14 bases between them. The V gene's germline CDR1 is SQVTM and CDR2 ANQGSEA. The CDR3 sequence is CSVDLRLADEQFF. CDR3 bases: TGCAGCGTTGATCTCCGACTTGCGGATGAGCAGTTCTTC.

The CDR3 bases are TGTGCCAGCAGCAATTTGGGGACAGGGGGCTCCTACGAGCAGTACTTC. This translates into CASSNLGTGGSYEQYF. The V call is TRBV28, the J call TRBJ2-7; 11 positions match TRBD1. Trimming at V came to 6 bases and at J to 0 bases, leaving 7 bases not matched to a gene. The germline V gene encodes CDR1 MDHEN and CDR2 SYDVKM. This CDR3 contains 16 residues.

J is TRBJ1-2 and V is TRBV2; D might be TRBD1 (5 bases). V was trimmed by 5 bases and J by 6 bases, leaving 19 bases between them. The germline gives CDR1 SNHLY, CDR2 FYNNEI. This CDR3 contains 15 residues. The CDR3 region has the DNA TGTGCCAGCAGTTGGGGGGGGACGCAGCACGATGGCTACACCTTC. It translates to CASSWGGTQHDGYTF.

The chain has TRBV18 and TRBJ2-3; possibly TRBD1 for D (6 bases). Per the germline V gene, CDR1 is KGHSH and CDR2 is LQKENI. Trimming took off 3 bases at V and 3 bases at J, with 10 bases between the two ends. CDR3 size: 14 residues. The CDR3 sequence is CASSPMGQTDTQYF. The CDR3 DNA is TGTGCCAGCTCACCGATGGGACAAACAGATACGCAGTATTTT. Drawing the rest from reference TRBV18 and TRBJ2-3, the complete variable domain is NAGVMQNPRHLVRRRGQEARLRCSPMKGHSHVYWYRQLPEEGLKFMVYLQKENIIDESGMPKERFSAEFPKEGPSILRIQQVVRGDSAAYFCASSPMGQTDTQYFGPGTRLTVL.

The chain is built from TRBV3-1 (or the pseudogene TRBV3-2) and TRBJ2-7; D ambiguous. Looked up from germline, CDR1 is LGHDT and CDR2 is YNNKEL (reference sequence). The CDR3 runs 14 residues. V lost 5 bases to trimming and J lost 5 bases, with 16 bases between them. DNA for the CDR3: TGTGCCAGCAGCTCCAATATGAAGCCTAACGAGCAGTACTTC. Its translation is CASSSNMKPNEQYF.

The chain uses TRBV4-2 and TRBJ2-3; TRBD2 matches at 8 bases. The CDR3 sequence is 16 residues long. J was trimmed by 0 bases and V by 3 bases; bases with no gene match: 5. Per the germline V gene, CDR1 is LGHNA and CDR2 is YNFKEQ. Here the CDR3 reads CASSHVGRASTDTQYF. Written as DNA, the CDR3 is TGTGCCAGCAGCCACGTCGGGAGGGCCAGCACAGATACGCAGTATTTT.

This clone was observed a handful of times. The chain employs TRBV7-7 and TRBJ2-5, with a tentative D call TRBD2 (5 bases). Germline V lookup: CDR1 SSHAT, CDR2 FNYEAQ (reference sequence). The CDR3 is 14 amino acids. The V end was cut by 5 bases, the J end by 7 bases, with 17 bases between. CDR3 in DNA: TGTGCCAGCAGCACCACAACCACGGGATGGACCCAGTACTTC. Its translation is CASSTTTTGWTQYF.

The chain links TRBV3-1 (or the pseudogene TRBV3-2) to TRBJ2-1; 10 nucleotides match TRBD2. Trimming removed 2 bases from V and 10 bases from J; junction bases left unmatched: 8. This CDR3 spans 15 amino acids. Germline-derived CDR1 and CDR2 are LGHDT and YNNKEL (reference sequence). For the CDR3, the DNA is TGTGCCAGCAGCCAAATTTTAGCGGGAGGATACGAGCAGTTCTTC. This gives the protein CASSQILAGGYEQFF.

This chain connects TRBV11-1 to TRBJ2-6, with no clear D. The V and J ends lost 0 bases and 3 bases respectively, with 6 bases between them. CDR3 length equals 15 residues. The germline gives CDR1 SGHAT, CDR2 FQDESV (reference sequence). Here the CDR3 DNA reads TGTGCCAGCAGCTTAGCTCCGGTTGGGGCCAACGTCCTGACTTTC. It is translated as CASSLAPVGANVLTF.

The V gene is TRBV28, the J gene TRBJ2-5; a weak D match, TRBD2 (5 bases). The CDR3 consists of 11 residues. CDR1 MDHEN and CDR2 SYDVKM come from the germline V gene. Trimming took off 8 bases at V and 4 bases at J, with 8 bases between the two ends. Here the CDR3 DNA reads TGTGCCAGCCGGGAAGTAGAGACCCAGTACTTC. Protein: CASREVETQYF. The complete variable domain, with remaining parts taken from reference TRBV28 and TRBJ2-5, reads DVKVTQSSRYLVKRTGEKVFLECVQDMDHENMFWYRQDPGLGLRLIYFSYDVKMKEKGDIPEGYSVSREKKERFSLILESASTNQTSMYLCASREVETQYFGPGTRLLVL.

The CDR3 spells CASSLLAGGPHEQYF. The CDR3 DNA reads TGTGCCAGCTCACTTCTGGCGGGAGGGCCCCACGAGCAGTACTTC. The chain combines TRBV18 with TRBJ2-7; 9 bases map to TRBD2. This CDR3 has 15 residues. J gave up 5 bases and V 4 bases, and 9 bases lay outside the gene matches. The germline CDR1 and CDR2 sequences are KGHSH and LQKENI.